This T cell receptor beta chain was obtained from a study of cytomegalovirus exposure and HLA in healthy donors. Findings and caveats of the study: Subsequent analysis of the 100 to 150 validation repertoires found a tendency for first-cohort TCR clusters to co-occur.

Trimming took 2 bases from V and 6 from J; bases not matched to a gene: 3. CDR3 length: 13 residues. The germline V gene has CDR1 WSHSY and CDR2 SAAADI. About this clone itself: Antigen: not known.

Sequencing was performed with immunoSEQ multiplex PCR; in TCRdb, only in-frame clones are kept and a portion is missing. Among 70,000 or so clones listed, about 94% were seen once. This TCR was sampled from a woman between 18 and 29 years old in good health and CMV-seronegative. V gene TRBV10-2 combines with J gene TRBJ2-7, with 8 bases aligning to TRBD1. The sequenced sample consisted of PBMCs. The CDR3 protein is CASSEGQGAEQYF. The CDR3 coding sequence is TGCGCCAGCAGTGAGGGACAGGGTGCCGAGCAGTACTTC.